The TCR beta chain under discussion was sequenced for a study of CD8 T cells in ankylosing spondylitis. Study results and caveats: Clones linked to the disease showed a CD8+ phenotype. They occurred at relatively low frequencies in peripheral blood. Significant enrichment of disease-linked clones was reportedly seen in matched ankylosing spondylitis synovial fluid. Within ankylosing spondylitis blood, a TCR beta motif made up of several highly homologous variants appeared to be characteristic. Reactive arthritis synovial fluid and blood previously showed some of these motif variants.

Generation of TCR beta libraries employed quantitative 5'-RACE incorporating molecular barcodes. TCRdb reprocessed the 5' RACE reads with MiXCR, giving one entry per CDR3 protein. The data show 200,000 to 250,000 distinct CDR3 sequences, around 6.6% seen once. The CDR3 loop spans 15 amino acids. CDR1 is MNHNS, CDR2 SASEGT, per germline. V lost 4 bases and J lost 1, with 13 bases in between. This clonotype was observed a few times. Its target is not known. The sequencing input was blood, either unsorted or a sorted T cell fraction (not recorded which). This clonotype was obtained from a male donor with ankylosing spondylitis. V gene TRBV6-1 combines with J gene TRBJ1-1; the D gene is possibly TRBD1 (6 bases). This CDR3 reads CASSGGRGANTEAFF. The CDR3 DNA reads TGTGCCAGCAGTGGGGGGAGGGGGGCGAACACTGAAGCTTTCTTT.